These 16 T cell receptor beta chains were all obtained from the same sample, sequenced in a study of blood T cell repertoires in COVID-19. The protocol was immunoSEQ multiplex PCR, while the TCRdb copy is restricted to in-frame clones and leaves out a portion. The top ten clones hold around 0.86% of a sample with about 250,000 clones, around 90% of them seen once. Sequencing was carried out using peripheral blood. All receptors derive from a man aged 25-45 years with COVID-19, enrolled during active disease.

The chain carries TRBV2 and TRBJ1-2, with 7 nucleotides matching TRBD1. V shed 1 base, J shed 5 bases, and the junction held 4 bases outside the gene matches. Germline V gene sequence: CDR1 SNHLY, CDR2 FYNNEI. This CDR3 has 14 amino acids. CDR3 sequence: CASSEGGRGYGYTF. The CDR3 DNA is TGTGCCAGCAGTGAAGGCGGCAGGGGGTATGGCTACACCTTC.

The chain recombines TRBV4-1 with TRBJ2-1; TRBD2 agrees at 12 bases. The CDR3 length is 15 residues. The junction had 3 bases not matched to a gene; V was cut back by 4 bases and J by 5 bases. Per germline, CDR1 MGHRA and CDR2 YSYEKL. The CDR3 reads CASSLLAGGDNEQFF. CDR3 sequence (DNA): TGCGCCAGCAGCCTGCTAGCGGGGGGGGACAATGAGCAGTTCTTC.

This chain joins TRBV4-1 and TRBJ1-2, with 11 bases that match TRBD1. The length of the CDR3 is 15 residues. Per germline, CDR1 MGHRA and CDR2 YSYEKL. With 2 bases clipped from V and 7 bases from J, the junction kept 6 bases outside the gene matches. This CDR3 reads CASSQRGQGAGGYTF. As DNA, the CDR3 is TGCGCCAGCAGCCAACGTGGACAGGGGGCCGGTGGCTACACCTTC.

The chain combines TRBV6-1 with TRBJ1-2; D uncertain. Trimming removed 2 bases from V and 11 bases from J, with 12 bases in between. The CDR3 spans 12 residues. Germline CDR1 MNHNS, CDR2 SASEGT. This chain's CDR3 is CASSERGSTYTF. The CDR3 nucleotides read TGTGCCAGCAGTGAAAGAGGATCTACGTACACCTTC.

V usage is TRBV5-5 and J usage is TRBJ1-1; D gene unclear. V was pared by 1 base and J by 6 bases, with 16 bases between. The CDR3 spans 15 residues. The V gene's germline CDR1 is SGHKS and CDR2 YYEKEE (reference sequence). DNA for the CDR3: TGTGCCAGCAGCTTGAACGTGAGGGCCCCCCCTGAAGCTTTCTTT. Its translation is CASSLNVRAPPEAFF.

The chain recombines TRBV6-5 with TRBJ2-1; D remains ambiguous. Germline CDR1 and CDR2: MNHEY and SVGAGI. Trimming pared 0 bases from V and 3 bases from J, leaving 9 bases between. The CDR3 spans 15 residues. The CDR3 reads CASSYSRDFYNEQFF. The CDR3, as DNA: TGTGCCAGCAGTTACTCGAGAGACTTCTACAATGAGCAGTTCTTC.

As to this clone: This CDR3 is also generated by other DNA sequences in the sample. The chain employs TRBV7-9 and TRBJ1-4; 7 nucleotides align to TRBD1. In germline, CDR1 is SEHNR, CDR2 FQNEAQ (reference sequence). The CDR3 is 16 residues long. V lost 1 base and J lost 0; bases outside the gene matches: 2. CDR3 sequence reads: CASSLGGTATNEKLFF. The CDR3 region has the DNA TGTGCCAGCAGCTTAGGGGGGACAGCAACTAATGAAAAACTGTTTTTT.

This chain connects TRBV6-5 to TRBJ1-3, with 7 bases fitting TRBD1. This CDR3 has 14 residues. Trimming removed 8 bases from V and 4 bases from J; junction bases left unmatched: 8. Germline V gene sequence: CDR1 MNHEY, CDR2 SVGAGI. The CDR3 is CASLLGQAGNTIYF. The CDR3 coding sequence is TGTGCCAGCTTACTCGGACAGGCCGGAAACACCATATATTTT.

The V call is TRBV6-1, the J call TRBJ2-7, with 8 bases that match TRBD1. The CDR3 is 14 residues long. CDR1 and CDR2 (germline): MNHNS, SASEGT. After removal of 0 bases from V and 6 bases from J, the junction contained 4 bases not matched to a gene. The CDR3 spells CASSEAQGAREQYF. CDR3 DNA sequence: TGTGCCAGCAGTGAAGCGCAGGGGGCCCGCGAGCAGTACTTC.

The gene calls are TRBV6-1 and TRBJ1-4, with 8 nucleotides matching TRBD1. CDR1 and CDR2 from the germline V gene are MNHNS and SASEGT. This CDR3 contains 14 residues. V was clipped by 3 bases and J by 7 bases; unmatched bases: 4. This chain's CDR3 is CASSDGQGGEKLFF. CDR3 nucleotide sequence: TGTGCCAGCAGTGACGGACAGGGTGGTGAAAAACTGTTTTTT.

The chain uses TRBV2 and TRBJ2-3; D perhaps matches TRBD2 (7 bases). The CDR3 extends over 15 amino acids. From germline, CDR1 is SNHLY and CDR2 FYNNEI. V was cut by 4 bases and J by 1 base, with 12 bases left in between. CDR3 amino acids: CASSVNGGRTDTQYF. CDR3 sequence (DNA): TGTGCCAGCAGTGTGAACGGGGGGCGCACAGATACGCAGTATTTT.

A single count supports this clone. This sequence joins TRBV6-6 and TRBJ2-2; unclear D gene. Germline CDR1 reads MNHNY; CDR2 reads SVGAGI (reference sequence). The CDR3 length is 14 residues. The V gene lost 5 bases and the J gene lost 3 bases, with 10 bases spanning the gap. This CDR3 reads CASSSLSHTGELFF. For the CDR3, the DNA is TGTGCCAGCAGTAGCCTGTCCCACACCGGGGAGCTGTTTTTT.

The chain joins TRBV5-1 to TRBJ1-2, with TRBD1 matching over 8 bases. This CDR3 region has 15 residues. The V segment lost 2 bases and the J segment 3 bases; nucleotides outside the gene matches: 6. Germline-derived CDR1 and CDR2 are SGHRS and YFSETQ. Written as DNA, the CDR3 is TGCGCCAGCAGCTTTGGGACAGGAGGCGACTATGGCTACACCTTC. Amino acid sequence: CASSFGTGGDYGYTF.

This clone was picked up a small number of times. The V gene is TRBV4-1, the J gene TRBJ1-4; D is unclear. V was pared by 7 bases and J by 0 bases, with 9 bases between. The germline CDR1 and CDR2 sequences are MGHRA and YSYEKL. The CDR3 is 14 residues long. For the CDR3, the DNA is TGCGCCAGCAAAGACACTGCAACTAATGAAAAACTGTTTTTT. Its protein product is CASKDTATNEKLFF.

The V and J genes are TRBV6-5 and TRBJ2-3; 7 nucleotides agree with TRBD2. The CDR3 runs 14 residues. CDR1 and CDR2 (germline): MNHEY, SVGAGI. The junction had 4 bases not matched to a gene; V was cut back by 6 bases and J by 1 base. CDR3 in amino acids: CASRRDYGTDTQYF. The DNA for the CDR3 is TGTGCCAGCAGGCGGGACTATGGCACAGATACGCAGTATTTT.

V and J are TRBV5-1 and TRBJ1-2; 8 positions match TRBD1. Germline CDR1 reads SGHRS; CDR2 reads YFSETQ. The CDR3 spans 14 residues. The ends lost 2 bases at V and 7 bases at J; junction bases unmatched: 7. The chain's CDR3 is CASSFDRGGAGYTF. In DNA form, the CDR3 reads TGCGCCAGCAGCTTTGACAGGGGAGGGGCTGGCTACACCTTC.